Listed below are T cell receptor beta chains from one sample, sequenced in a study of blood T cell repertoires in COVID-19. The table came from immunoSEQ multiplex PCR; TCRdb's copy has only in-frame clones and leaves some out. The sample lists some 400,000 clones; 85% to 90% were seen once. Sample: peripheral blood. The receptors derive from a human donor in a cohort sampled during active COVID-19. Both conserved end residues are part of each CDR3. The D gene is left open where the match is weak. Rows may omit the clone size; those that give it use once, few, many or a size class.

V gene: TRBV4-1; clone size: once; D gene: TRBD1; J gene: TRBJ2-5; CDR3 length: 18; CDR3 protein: CASSQVHRDRGRQETQYF; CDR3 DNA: TGCGCCAGCAGCCAAGTCCACCGGGACAGGGGCCGACAAGAGACCCAGTACTTC
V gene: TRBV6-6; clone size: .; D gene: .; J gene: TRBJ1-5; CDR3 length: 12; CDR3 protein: CAGGTGDQPQHF; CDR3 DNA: TGTGCCGGAGGGACGGGTGATCAGCCCCAGCATTTT
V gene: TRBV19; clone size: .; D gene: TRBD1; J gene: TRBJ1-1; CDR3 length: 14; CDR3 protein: CASFKGQENTEAFF; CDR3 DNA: TGTGCCAGTTTCAAGGGACAGGAGAACACTGAAGCTTTCTTT
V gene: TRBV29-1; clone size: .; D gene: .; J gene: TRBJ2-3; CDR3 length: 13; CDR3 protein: CSVEVDKGDTQYF; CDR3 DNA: TGCAGCGTTGAAGTCGACAAAGGAGATACGCAGTATTTT
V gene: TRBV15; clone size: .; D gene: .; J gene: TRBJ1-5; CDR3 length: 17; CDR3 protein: CATSSRGGKAGNQPQHF; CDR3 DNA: TGTGCCACCAGCAGTAGGGGGGGGAAGGCAGGCAATCAGCCCCAGCATTTT
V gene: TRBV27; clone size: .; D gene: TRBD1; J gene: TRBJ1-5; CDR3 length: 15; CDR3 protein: CASSQGALGNQPQHF; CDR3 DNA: TGTGCCAGCTCCCAGGGGGCGCTGGGCAATCAGCCCCAGCATTTT
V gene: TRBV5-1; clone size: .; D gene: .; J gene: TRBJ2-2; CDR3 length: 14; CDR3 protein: CASSLGQNTGELFF; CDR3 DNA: TGCGCCAGCAGCTTAGGACAGAACACCGGGGAGCTGTTTTTT
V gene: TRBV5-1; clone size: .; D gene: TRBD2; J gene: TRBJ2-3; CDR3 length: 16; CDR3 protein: CASSPRTSSYPDTQYF; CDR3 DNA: TGCGCCAGCAGCCCCAGGACTAGCAGCTACCCAGATACGCAGTATTTT
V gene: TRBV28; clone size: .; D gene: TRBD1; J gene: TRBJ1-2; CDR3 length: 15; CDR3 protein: CASRTLGGVNYGYTF; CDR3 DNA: TGTGCCAGCAGGACTTTAGGGGGCGTTAACTATGGCTACACCTTC
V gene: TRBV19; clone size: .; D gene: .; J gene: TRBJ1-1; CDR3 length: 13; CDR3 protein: CASSIQGNTEAFF; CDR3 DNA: TGTGCCAGTAGTATCCAGGGAAACACTGAAGCTTTCTTT
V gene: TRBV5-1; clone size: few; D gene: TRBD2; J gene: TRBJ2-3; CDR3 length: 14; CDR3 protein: CASSLWFGTSGKYF; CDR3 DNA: TGCGCCAGCAGCTTGTGGTTTGGGACTAGCGGAAAGTATTTT
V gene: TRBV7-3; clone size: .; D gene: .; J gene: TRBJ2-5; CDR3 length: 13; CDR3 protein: CASSLGQQETQYF; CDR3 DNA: TGTGCCAGCAGCTTAGGACAGCAAGAGACCCAGTACTTC
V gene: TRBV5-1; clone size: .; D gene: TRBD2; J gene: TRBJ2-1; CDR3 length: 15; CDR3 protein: CASRTGTSGHNEQFF; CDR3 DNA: TGCGCCAGCAGAACCGGGACTAGCGGCCACAATGAGCAGTTCTTC
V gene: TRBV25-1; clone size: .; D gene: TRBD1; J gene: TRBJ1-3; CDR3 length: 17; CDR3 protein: CASSPRTGLGSGNTIYF; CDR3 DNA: TGTGCCAGCAGTCCCCGGACAGGCCTAGGCTCTGGAAACACCATATATTTT
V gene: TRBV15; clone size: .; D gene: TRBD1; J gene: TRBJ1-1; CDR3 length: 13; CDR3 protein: CATSRGDRAEAFF; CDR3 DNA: TGTGCCACCAGCAGAGGGGACAGGGCTGAAGCTTTCTTT
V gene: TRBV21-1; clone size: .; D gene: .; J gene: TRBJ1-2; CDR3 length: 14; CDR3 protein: CASSYRVTWSSYTF; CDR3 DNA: TGTGCCAGCAGTTACAGGGTGACGTGGTCTAGCTACACCTTC
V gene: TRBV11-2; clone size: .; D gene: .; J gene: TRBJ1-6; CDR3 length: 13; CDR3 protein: CASSSGRNSPLHF; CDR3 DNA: TGTGCCAGCAGCTCAGGGAGGAATTCACCCCTCCACTTT
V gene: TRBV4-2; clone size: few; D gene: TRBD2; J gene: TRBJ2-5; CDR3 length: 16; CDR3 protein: CASSPGLAGAEETQYF; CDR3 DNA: TGTGCCAGCAGCCCGGGACTAGCGGGAGCGGAAGAGACCCAGTACTTC